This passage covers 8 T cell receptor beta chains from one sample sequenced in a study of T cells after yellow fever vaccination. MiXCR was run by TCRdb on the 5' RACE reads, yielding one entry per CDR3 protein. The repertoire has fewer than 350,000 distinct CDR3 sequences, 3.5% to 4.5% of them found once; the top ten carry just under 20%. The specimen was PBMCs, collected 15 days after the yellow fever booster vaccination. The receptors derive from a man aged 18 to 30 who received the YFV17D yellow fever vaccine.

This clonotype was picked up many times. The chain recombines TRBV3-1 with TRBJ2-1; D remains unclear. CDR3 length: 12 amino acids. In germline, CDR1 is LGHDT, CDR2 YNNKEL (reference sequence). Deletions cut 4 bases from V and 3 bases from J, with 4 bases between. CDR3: CASSPRYNEQFF. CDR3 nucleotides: TGTGCCAGCAGCCCGCGCTACAATGAGCAGTTCTTC.

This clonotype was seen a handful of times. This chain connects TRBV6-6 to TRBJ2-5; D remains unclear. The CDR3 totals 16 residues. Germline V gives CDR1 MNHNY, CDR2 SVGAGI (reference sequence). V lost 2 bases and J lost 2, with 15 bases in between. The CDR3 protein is CASSYVLGTLQETQYF. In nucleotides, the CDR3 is TGTGCCAGCAGTTACGTGCTGGGAACACTTCAAGAGACCCAGTACTTC.

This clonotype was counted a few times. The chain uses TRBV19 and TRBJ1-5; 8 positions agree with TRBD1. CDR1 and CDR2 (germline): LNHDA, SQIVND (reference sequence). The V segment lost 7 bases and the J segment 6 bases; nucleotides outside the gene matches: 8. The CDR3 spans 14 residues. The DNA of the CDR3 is TGTGCCAGTACCCCGGACAGGGAGGGTCAGCCCCAGCATTTT. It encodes CASTPDREGQPQHF.

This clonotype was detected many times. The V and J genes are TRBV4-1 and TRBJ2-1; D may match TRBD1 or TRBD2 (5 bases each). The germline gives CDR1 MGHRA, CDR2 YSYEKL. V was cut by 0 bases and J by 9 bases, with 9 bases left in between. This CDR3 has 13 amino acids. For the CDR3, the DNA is TGCGCCAGCAGCCAAGAGGCTGGGGGTGAGCAGTTCTTC. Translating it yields CASSQEAGGEQFF.

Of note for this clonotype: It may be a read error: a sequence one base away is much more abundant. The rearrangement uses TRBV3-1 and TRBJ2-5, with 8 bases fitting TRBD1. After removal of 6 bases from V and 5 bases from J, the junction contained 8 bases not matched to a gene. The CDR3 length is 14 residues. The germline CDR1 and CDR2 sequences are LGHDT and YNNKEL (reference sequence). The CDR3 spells CASRKGQGMETQYF. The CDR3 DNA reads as TGTGCCAGCAGAAAAGGACAGGGAATGGAGACCCAGTACTTC.

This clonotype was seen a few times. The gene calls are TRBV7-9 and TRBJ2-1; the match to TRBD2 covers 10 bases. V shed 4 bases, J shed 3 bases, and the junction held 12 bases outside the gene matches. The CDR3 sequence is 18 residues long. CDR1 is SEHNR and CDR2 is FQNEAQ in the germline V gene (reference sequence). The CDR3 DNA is TGTGCCAGCAGCTCCCAGGGTACTAGCGGGGAATTCTACAATGAGCAGTTCTTC. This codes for CASSSQGTSGEFYNEQFF.

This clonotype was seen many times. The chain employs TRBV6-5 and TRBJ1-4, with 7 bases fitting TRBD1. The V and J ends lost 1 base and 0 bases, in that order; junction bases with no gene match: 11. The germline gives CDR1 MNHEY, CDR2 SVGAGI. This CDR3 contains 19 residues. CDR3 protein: CASSYLPPGQYATNEKLFF. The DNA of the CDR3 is TGTGCCAGCAGTTACTTACCCCCGGGACAGTATGCAACTAATGAAAAACTGTTTTTT.

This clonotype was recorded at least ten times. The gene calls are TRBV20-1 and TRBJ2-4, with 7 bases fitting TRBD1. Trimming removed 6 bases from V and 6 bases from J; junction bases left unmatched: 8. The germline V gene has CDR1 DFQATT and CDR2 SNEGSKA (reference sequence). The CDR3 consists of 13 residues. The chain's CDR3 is CSARDTGVNIQYF. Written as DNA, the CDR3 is TGCAGTGCCCGCGATACAGGGGTAAACATTCAGTACTTC.